These 11 T cell receptor beta chains were sequenced from one sample in a study of T cells in Graves' hyperthyroidism and ophthalmopathy. Template material for amplifying TCR beta CDR3 regions consisted of RNA transcripts. The study used the HTBI primer set for a first-round RT-PCR of the TCR CDR3. TCRdb used MiXCR to reprocess the multiplex PCR reads, holding one entry per CDR3 protein. The data show about 96,000 distinct CDR3 sequences, 51% seen once. The sequenced material came from blood. The receptors stem from a woman between 40 and 50 years old with Graves' hyperthyroidism.

The rearrangement links TRBV7-2 to TRBJ2-7, with no clear D. Germline assignment: CDR1 SGHTA and CDR2 FQGNSA. The CDR3 spans 13 residues. Trimming shortened V by 0 bases and J by 6 bases, and 9 bases separated the two germline ends. This CDR3 is CASSLARQSEQYF. The CDR3 DNA reads TGTGCCAGCAGCTTAGCGAGGCAGAGCGAGCAGTACTTC. The whole variable domain, filled in from reference TRBV7-2 and TRBJ2-7, reads GAGVSQSPSNKVTEKGKDVELRCDPISGHTALYWYRQSLGQGLEFLIYFQGNSAPDKSGLPSDRFSAERTGGSVSTLTIQRTQQEDSAVYLCASSLARQSEQYFGPGTRLTVT.

Many counts were recorded for this clonotype. The chain is built from TRBV5-8 and TRBJ1-5; no firm D call. The length of the CDR3 is 14 residues. Trimming took off 4 bases at V and 0 bases at J, with 8 bases between the two ends. CDR1 is SGHTS and CDR2 is YDEGEE in the germline V gene. CDR3 residues: CASSPDTSNQPQHF. In nucleotides, the CDR3 is TGTGCCAGCAGCCCCGACACTAGCAATCAGCCCCAGCATTTT. Full variable domain (remainder filled in from reference TRBV5-8 and TRBJ1-5): EAGVTQSPTHLIKTRGQQATLRCSPISGHTSVYWYQQALGLGLQFLLWYDEGEERNRGNFPPRFSGRQFPNYSSELNVNALELEDSALYLCASSPDTSNQPQHFGDGTRLSIL.

In its sample, this clonotype was seen many times. The rearrangement joins TRBV20-1 to TRBJ1-2; D call uncertain. CDR1 and CDR2 from the germline V gene are DFQATT and SNEGSKA (reference sequence). Between the trimmed V and J ends, which lost 5 bases and 6 bases, there was a span of 10 bases. This CDR3 comprises 11 residues. The CDR3: CSARGLHGYTF. The CDR3 bases are TGCAGTGCTCGAGGGTTGCATGGCTACACCTTC.

This clonotype has just one count. A read error may produce the germline difference seen at one junction end. This chain links TRBV20-1 with TRBJ1-1; 7 nucleotides line up with TRBD1. The CDR3 is made up of 12 amino acids. CDR1 and CDR2 (germline): DFQATT, SNEGSKA (reference sequence). The chain's CDR3 is CRGRTGHTETFF. CDR3 sequence (DNA): TGCAGGGGACGGACAGGCCACACTGAAACTTTCTTT.

The sample holds many counts of this clonotype. CDR3 in amino acids: CATRVGHLPNYGYTF. CDR3 bases: TGTGCCACCAGGGTGGGACACCTCCCTAACTATGGCTACACCTTC. The V call is TRBV15, the J call TRBJ1-2; a possible D gene is TRBD1 (6 bases). CDR3 length: 15 amino acids. In germline, CDR1 is LNHNV, CDR2 YYDKDF (reference sequence). Between the trimmed V and J ends, which lost 6 bases and 0 bases, there was a span of 14 bases.

This clonotype was detected many times. The chain combines TRBV10-3 with TRBJ2-5, with D tentatively TRBD2 (5 bases). The CDR3 extends over 12 amino acids. CDR1 and CDR2 (germline): ENHRY, SYGVKD. With 5 bases removed from V and 5 bases from J, the gap between germline ends came to 9 bases. CDR3 sequence: CAISPGGETQYF. The CDR3 DNA sequence: TGTGCCATCAGTCCTGGCGGGGAGACCCAGTACTTC.

Concerning this clonotype: The missing conserved phenylalanine or tryptophan at the end of this CDR3 makes a read error likely. DNA for the CDR3: TGCAGCTTTACAGGGGTCACCGGGGAGCTGTTTCTT. This sequence encodes CSFTGVTGELFL. This chain joins TRBV29-1 and TRBJ2-2; TRBD1 aligns across 7 bases. CDR3 length: 12 amino acids. CDR1 is SQVTM, CDR2 ANQGSEA, per germline. V lost 8 bases and J lost 4; bases outside the gene matches: 4.

The chain couples TRBV10-3 to TRBJ1-5, with TRBD1 matching over 12 bases. CDR1 and CDR2 from the germline V gene are ENHRY and SYGVKD. J was trimmed by 14 bases and V by 6 bases; bases with no gene match: 8. CDR3 length: 13 residues. The CDR3 is CAIRGQGASREHF. CDR3 sequence (DNA): TGTGCCATCAGGGGACAGGGGGCATCGCGGGAGCATTTT.

There are many counts of this clonotype. The gene calls are TRBV19 and TRBJ1-1, with a weak D call TRBD1 (6 bases). The CDR3 extends over 16 amino acids. Trimming cost V 7 bases and J 0 bases, with 18 bases left between them. Germline CDR1 and CDR2: LNHDA and SQIVND (reference sequence). The CDR3 bases are TGTGCCAGTAAAATCGTGGCAGGGGTGATGAACACTGAAGCTTTCTTT. Its protein product is CASKIVAGVMNTEAFF.

The chain recombines TRBV7-3 with TRBJ1-3; possible D gene TRBD1, 5 bases. The CDR3 is 13 residues long. Germline V gene lookup returns CDR1 SGHTA and CDR2 FQGTGA. The ends were cut back, 7 bases at V and 8 bases at J, with 15 bases in the middle. The CDR3 loop reads CASNSGRGYTIYF. The CDR3 nucleotides read TGTGCCAGCAACTCGGGACGCGGGTACACCATATATTTT.

The table lists this clonotype with a few counts. The chain's CDR3 is CASSLWGGDGQPQHF. The CDR3 nucleotides are TGTGCCAGCAGTTTATGGGGGGGCGATGGGCAGCCCCAGCATTTT. V and J are TRBV28 and TRBJ1-5, with D perhaps matching TRBD1 (6 bases). CDR3 length: 15 amino acids. Looked up from germline, CDR1 is MDHEN and CDR2 is SYDVKM. V lost 0 bases to trimming and J lost 7 bases, with 13 bases between them.